The clone carrying this T cell receptor beta chain was observed a single time. As yet, its antigen is unknown. The sample comes from a study of post-analysis software for immune sequencing data. Researchers reported that TCR beta cDNA libraries carried unique molecular identifiers. A single record per CDR3 protein comes from TCRdb applying MiXCR to the PCR reads. Of hundreds of thousands of distinct CDR3 sequences in the sample, about 50% were seen once. Whole-study results and caveats: Normalized Chao1 diversity was significantly reduced in patients versus controls. When patients were compared with controls, roughly five TRBV segments were more frequent, TRBV5-6, TRBV5-1 and TRBV20-1 among them.

This CDR3 spans 15 amino acids. Germline CDR1 SGHRS, CDR2 YFSETQ. The J segment lost 3 bases and the V segment lost 9 bases, leaving 12 bases of the junction unmatched. Sequenced input: blood. The TCR originated in a girl aged 10 to 17 with multiple sclerosis. This sequence joins TRBV5-1 and TRBJ1-1, with 9 bases matching TRBD1. Here the CDR3 reads CATSGTGFQDTEAFF. The DNA for the CDR3 is TGCGCCACTTCCGGGACAGGGTTCCAGGACACTGAAGCTTTCTTT.